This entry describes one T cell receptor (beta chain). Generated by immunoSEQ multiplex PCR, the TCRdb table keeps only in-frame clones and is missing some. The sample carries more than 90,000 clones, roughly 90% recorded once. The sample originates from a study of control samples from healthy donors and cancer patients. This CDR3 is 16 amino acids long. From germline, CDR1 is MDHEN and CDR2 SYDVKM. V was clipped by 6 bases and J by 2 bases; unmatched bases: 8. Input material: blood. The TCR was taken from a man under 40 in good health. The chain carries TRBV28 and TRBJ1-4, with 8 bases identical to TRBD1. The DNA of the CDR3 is TGTGCCAGCAGAACCGGGACAGGTCTCACTAATGAAAAACTGTTTTTT. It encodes CASRTGTGLTNEKLFF.